This entry lists 5 T cell receptor beta chains sequenced from one sample in a study of immune evolution from preneoplasia to lung adenocarcinoma. Profiled with immunoSEQ multiplex PCR; TCRdb holds only in-frame clones, not every one. This table holds 5,000 or so clones, over 65% found once. Sequenced material: FFPE lung adenocarcinoma in situ tissue. The source of these receptors is a person aged 55 to 79 with lung adenocarcinoma.

The chain carries TRBV7-6 and TRBJ1-1, with D hard to call. Trimming removed 2 bases from V and 1 base from J, with 8 bases in between. This CDR3 is built from 14 residues. Germline V gene lookup returns CDR1 SGHVS and CDR2 FNYEAQ. For the CDR3, the DNA is TGTGCCAGCAGCTTACATCCCAAGAACACTGAAGCTTTCTTT. Protein sequence: CASSLHPKNTEAFF. The full variable domain, completed using reference TRBV7-6 and TRBJ1-1, is GAGVSQSPRYKVTKRGQDVALRCDPISGHVSLYWYRQALGQGPEFLTYFNYEAQQDKSGLPNDRFSAERPEGSISTLTIQRTEQRDSAMYRCASSLHPKNTEAFFGQGTRLTVV.

The rearrangement uses TRBV11-3 and TRBJ2-1; 7 bases map to TRBD1. CDR1 is SGHNT, CDR2 YENEEA, per germline. J was trimmed by 2 bases and V by 4 bases; bases with no gene match: 5. The CDR3 runs to 15 residues. CDR3 in amino acids: CASSSGTDPYNEQFF. For the CDR3, the DNA is TGTGCCAGCAGCTCCGGGACAGATCCCTACAATGAGCAGTTCTTC.

CDR3 coding DNA: TGTGCCAGCTCACCAGAACAGGGGCTCACCTTC. Translated, it gives CASSPEQGLTF. The chain couples TRBV18 to TRBJ1-2, with TRBD1 identical over 7 bases. Per germline, CDR1 KGHSH and CDR2 LQKENI. This CDR3 is built from 11 residues. With 2 bases clipped from V and 13 bases from J, the junction kept 4 bases outside the gene matches.

This clone appeared a single time. V is TRBV6-1 and J is TRBJ2-5; tentatively, D is TRBD1 (6 bases). Germline V gene sequence: CDR1 MNHNS, CDR2 SASEGT. CDR3 length: 14 amino acids. Trimming took off 5 bases at V and 5 bases at J, with 15 bases between the two ends. CDR3 nucleotides: TGTGCCAGCAGTATTACAGGGAAGAGGGAGACCCAGTACTTC. Protein: CASSITGKRETQYF.

The chain employs TRBV11-2 and TRBJ2-7; maybe TRBD2 (6 bases). CDR1 is SGHAT and CDR2 is FQNNGV in the germline V gene. The V end lost 1 base, the J end lost 0 bases, and 19 bases lay between the germline ends. The CDR3 sequence is 18 residues long. CDR3 nucleotides: TGTGCCAGCAGCTTAGGTTTTGGTTGGGGGGTGACCTCCTACGAGCAGTACTTC. This codes for CASSLGFGWGVTSYEQYF.